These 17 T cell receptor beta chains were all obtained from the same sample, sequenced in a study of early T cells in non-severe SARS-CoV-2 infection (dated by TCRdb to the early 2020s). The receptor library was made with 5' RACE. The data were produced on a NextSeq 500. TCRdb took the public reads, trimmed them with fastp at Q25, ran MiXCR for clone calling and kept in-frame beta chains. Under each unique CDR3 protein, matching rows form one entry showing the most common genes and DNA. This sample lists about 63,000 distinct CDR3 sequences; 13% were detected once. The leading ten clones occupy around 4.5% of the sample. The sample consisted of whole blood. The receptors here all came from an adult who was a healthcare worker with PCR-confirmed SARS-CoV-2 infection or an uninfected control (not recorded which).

The CDR3 bases are TGTGCCAGCAGCCAACAGGAGCCCTCCTACGAGCAGTACTTC. Translating gives CASSQQEPSYEQYF. This rearrangement joins TRBV7-6 to TRBJ2-7, with D tentatively TRBD1 (5 bases). Germline CDR1 is SGHVS and CDR2 is FNYEAQ. V was shortened by 5 bases and J by 0 bases, with 11 bases between the two germline ends. This CDR3 contains 14 residues.

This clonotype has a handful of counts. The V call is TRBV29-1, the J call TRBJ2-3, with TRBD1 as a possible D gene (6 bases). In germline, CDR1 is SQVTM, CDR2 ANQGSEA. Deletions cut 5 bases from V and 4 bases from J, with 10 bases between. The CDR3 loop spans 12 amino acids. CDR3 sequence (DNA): TGCAGCGTTCCCCGACAGGCAGATACGCAGTATTTT. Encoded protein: CSVPRQADTQYF.

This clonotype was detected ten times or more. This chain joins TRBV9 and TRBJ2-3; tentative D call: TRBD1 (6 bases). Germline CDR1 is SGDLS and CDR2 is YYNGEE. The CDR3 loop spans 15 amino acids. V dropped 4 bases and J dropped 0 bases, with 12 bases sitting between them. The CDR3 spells CASSPRGGSTDTQYF. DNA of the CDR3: TGTGCCAGCAGCCCCCGAGGGGGTAGCACAGATACGCAGTATTTT.

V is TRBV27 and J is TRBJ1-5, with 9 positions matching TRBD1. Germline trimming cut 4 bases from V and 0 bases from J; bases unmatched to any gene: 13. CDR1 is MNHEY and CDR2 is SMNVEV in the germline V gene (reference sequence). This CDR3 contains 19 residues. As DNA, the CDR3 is TGTGCCAGCAGTTCACACCGGACAGGGGAGAAAAATAGCAATCAGCCCCAGCATTTT. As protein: CASSSHRTGEKNSNQPQHF.

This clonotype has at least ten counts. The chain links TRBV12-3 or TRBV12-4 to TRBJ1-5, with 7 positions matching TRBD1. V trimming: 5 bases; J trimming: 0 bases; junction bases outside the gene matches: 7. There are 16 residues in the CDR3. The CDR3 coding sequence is TGTGCCAGCAGTAGCCGACAGGGCTATAGCAATCAGCCCCAGCATTTT. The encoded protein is CASSSRQGYSNQPQHF.

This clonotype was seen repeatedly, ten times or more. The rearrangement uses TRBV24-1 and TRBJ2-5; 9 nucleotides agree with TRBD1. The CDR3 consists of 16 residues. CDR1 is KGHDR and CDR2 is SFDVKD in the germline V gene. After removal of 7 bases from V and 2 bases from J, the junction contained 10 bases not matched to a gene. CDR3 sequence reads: CATSPGTGWDQETQYF. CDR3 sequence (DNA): TGTGCCACCAGCCCCGGGACAGGGTGGGATCAAGAGACCCAGTACTTC.

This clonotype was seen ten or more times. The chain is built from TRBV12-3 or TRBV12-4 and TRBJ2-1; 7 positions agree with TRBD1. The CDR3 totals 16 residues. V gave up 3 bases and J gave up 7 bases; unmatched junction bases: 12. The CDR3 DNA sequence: TGTGCCAGCAGTTTGGGGGACAGTGGACCCGGAAATGAGCAGTTCTTC. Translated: CASSLGDSGPGNEQFF.

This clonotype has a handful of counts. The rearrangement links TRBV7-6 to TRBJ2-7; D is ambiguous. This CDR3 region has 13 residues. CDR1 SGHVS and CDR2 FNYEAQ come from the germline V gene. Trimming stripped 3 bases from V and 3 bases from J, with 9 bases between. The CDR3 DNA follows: TGTGCCAGCAGCTTTTCCGGCAACTACGAGCAGTACTTC. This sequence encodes CASSFSGNYEQYF.

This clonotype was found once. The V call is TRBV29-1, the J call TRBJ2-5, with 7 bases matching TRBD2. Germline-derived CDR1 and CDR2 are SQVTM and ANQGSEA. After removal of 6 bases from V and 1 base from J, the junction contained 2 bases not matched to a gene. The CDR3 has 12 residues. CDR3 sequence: CSVGLSQETQYF. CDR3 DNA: TGCAGCGTGGGACTATCCCAAGAGACCCAGTACTTC.

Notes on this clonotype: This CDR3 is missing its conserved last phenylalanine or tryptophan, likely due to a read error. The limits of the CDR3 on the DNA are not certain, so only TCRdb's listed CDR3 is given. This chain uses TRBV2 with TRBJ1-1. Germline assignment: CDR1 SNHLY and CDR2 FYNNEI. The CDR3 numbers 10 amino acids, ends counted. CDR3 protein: CASSTSTPRP.

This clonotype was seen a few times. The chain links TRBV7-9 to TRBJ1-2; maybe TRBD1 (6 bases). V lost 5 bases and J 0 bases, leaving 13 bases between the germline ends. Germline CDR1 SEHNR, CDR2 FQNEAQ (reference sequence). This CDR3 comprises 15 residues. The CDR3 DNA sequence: TGTGCCAGCAGCCCGGCGGGGGCGGCTAACTATGGCTACACCTTC. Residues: CASSPAGAANYGYTF.

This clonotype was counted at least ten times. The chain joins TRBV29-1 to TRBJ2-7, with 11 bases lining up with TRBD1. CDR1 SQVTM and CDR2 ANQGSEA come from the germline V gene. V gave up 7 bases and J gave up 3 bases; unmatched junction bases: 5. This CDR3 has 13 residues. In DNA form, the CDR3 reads TGCAGCGCCGGGACAGGGGGGAACTACGAGCAGTACTTC. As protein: CSAGTGGNYEQYF.

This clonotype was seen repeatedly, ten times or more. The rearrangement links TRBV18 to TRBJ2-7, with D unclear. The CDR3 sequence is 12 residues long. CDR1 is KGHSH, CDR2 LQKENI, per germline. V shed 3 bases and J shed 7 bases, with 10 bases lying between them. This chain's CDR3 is CASSPGAQEQYF. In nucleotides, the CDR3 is TGTGCCAGCTCACCGGGTGCACAGGAGCAGTACTTC.

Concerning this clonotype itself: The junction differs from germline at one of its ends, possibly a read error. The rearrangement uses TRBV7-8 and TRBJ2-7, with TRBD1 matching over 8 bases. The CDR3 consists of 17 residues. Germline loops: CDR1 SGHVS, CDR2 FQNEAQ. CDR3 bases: TGTGTCAGCAGCTTAGAGCCCCGGGGACAGGTAATCTACGAGCAGTACTTC. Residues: CVSSLEPRGQVIYEQYF.

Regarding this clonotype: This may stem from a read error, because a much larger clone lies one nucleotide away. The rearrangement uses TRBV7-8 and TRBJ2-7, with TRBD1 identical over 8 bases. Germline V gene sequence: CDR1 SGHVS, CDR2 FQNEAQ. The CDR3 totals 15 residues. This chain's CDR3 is CASSPYRQGPYEQNF. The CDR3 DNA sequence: TGTGCCAGCAGCCCCTACAGACAGGGGCCCTACGAGCAGAACTTC.

The CDR3 nucleotides are TGTGCCAGCAGCTTCGAGCTCATGACCGGGGAGCTGTTTTTT. Translating it yields CASSFELMTGELFF. The rearrangement joins TRBV11-2 to TRBJ2-2, with unresolved D. This CDR3 region has 14 residues. Per germline, CDR1 SGHAT and CDR2 FQNNGV. The V end was cut by 3 bases, the J end by 5 bases, with 10 bases between.

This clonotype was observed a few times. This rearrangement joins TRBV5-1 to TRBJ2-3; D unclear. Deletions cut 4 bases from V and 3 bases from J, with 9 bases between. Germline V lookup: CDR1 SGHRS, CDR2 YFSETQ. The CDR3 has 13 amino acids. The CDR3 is CASSRVGTDTQYF. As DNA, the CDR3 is TGCGCCAGCAGCCGGGTGGGTACAGATACGCAGTATTTT.